This entry is about one T cell receptor beta chain. These data are taken from a study of shared clonotypes between healthy human individuals. Here immunoSEQ multiplex PCR was the method, and the copy in TCRdb shows in-frame clones only, minus some. The sample includes more than 2 million clones, 90% to 97% of them seen just once. The sample consisted of naive CD4+ T cells sorted from blood. Subset here: CD45RA+ positively selected. The receptor was isolated from a man younger than 35 in good health.

The CDR3 DNA is TGTGCCCTTAGCCGCGCGGGAGGATATTCAGATACGCAGTATTTT. Its protein is CALSRAGGYSDTQYF. The chain recombines TRBV30 with TRBJ2-3; 8 bases are a match to TRBD2. The germline V gene encodes CDR1 GTSNPN and CDR2 SVGIG (reference sequence). Trimming at V came to 8 bases and at J to 4 bases, leaving 14 bases not matched to a gene. The CDR3 has 15 amino acids.